One sample yielded the 7 T cell receptor beta chains listed below, sequenced in a study of shared clonotypes between healthy human individuals. Produced via immunoSEQ multiplex PCR; TCRdb's table is partial and in-frame only. The profile shows about 1 million clones, 65% to 80% of them singletons. The sequencing input was memory CD4+ T cells sorted from blood. Subset indicated: CD45RA-negative fraction. The receptors here all came from a man between 18 and 29 years old in good health.

The rearrangement joins TRBV7-2 to TRBJ2-1; D is unresolved. CDR3 length equals 15 residues. The V gene's germline CDR1 is SGHTA and CDR2 FQGNSA. The V and J ends lost 0 bases and 6 bases respectively, with 12 bases between them. The DNA of the CDR3 is TGTGCCAGCAGCTTAGCGCCTGGGATAGGCAATGAGCAGTTCTTC. It yields the protein CASSLAPGIGNEQFF.

The CDR3 bases are TGTGCCAGTAGGCGAAGCGGGGTTGGGTACACCGGGGAGCTGTTTTTT. Amino acids: CASRRSGVGYTGELFF. This chain links TRBV19 with TRBJ2-2, with 7 nucleotides matching TRBD2. This CDR3 spans 16 amino acids. Germline CDR1 LNHDA, CDR2 SQIVND (reference sequence). V trimming: 6 bases; J trimming: 3 bases; junction bases outside the gene matches: 10.

This chain links TRBV18 with TRBJ1-1, with 10 bases that match TRBD1. The CDR3 consists of 15 residues. Germline V gene sequence: CDR1 KGHSH, CDR2 LQKENI. With 4 bases clipped from V and 11 bases from J, the junction kept 13 bases outside the gene matches. CDR3 DNA sequence: TGTGCCAGCTCACAACCGGGACAGGGGAGCCTCCCGGCTTTCTTT. Protein sequence: CASSQPGQGSLPAFF.

Ten or more counts support this clone. J is TRBJ2-3 and V is TRBV25-1, with 7 bases that match TRBD1. V shed 6 bases and J 0 bases; nucleotides not matched to a gene: 3. In germline, CDR1 is MGHDK, CDR2 SYGVNS. This CDR3 spans 14 amino acids. CDR3 residues: CASSGTASTDTQYF. The DNA for the CDR3 is TGTGCCAGCAGCGGGACAGCTAGCACAGATACGCAGTATTTT. Together with reference TRBV25-1 and TRBJ2-3, the CDR3 gives the full variable domain: EADIYQTPRYLVIGTGKKITLECSQTMGHDKMYWYQQDPGMELHLIHYSYGVNSTEKGDLSSESTVSRIRTEHFPLTLESARPSHTSQYLCASSGTASTDTQYFGPGTRLTVL.

Notes on this clone: This CDR3 is also generated by other DNA sequences in the sample. This chain joins TRBV30 and TRBJ2-3, with 10 positions matching TRBD1. CDR3 size: 15 residues. Germline values: CDR1 GTSNPN, CDR2 SVGIG (reference sequence). With 0 bases clipped from V and 1 base from J, the junction kept 1 base outside the gene matches. The CDR3 nucleotides are TGTGCCTGGAGTGTAGGGACAGGGGGCACAGATACGCAGTATTTT. Translating it yields CAWSVGTGGTDTQYF.

Worth noting for this clone: Distinct nucleotide sequences in the sample also encode this CDR3. V is TRBV9 and J is TRBJ2-7, with 8 positions matching TRBD1. The J segment lost 2 bases and the V segment lost 0 bases, leaving 1 base of the junction unmatched. The CDR3 consists of 14 residues. Germline loops: CDR1 SGDLS, CDR2 YYNGEE. CDR3 nucleotides: TGTGCCAGCAGCGTAGGGACAGGGACCTACGAGCAGTACTTC. Translation gives CASSVGTGTYEQYF. Supplemented by reference TRBV9 and TRBJ2-7, the full variable domain reads DSGVTQTPKHLITATGQRVTLRCSPRSGDLSVYWYQQSLDQGLQFLIQYYNGEERAKGNILERFSAQQFPDLHSELNLSSLELGDSALYFCASSVGTGTYEQYFGPGTRLTVT.

This rearrangement joins TRBV10-3 to TRBJ2-1, with TRBD2 matching 11 bases. Germline trimming cut 10 bases from V and 7 bases from J; bases unmatched to any gene: 9. CDR3 length: 14 residues. CDR1 is ENHRY, CDR2 SYGVKD, per germline. CDR3 bases: TGTGCCACCATGGTTCTAGCGGGAGGAAATGAGCAGTTCTTC. This translates into CATMVLAGGNEQFF.